This is a list of T cell receptor beta chains from one sample in a study of shared clonotypes between healthy human individuals. Produced via immunoSEQ multiplex PCR; TCRdb's table is partial and in-frame only. The data contain hundreds of thousands of clones, under 95% of them singletons. The sample consisted of naive CD8+ T cells sorted from blood. The source is a young man in good health. Each CDR3 is given with its conserved first and last residue. The order of the fields is V gene, J gene, D gene, clone size, CDR3 DNA, CDR3 protein. A D gene is named only where the DNA matches it firmly. Expanded clones are given a class, and other clones once, few, many or no size at all.

TRBV5-1	TRBJ2-7	TRBD1	.	TGCGCCAGCAGCGAAGGGACAGGGCCCTACGAGCAGTACTTC	CASSEGTGPYEQYF
TRBV28	TRBJ1-5	.	.	TGTGCCAGCAGGGAGGGGCGTTCGGGTCAGCCCCAGCATTTT	CASREGRSGQPQHF
TRBV11-2	TRBJ2-3	TRBD2	.	TGTGCCAGCAGCTCCTGGACTAGCGGGAGTACAGATACGCAGTATTTT	CASSSWTSGSTDTQYF
TRBV7-9	TRBJ2-3	.	.	TGTGCCAGCAGTCAGCTAGCCGCAGATACGCAGTATTTT	CASSQLAADTQYF
TRBV28	TRBJ2-7	TRBD2	many	TGTGCCAGCAGTCCGCCTAGCGGCTCCTACGAGCAGTACTTC	CASSPPSGSYEQYF
TRBV7-9	TRBJ1-1	.	.	TGTGCCGCACACGCGGGAGGCTCTGAAGCTTTCTTT	CAAHAGGSEAFF
TRBV7-3	TRBJ2-7	TRBD1	.	TGTGCCAGCAGCCCCAGGGGGACAGGGAGGTACGAGCAGTACTTC	CASSPRGTGRYEQYF
TRBV28	TRBJ2-1	.	once	TGTGCCAGCAGCGACTATACACTCAATGAGCAGTTCTTC	CASSDYTLNEQFF
TRBV2	TRBJ2-1	.	.	TGTGCCAGCAAAAACAATGAGCAGTTCTTC	CASKNNEQFF
TRBV19	TRBJ2-3	.	.	TGTGCCAGTAGTATAAGTCCCTTGACTGGCACAGATACGCAGTATTTT	CASSISPLTGTDTQYF
TRBV7-2	TRBJ1-1	.	.	TGTGCCAGCAGCGAAAGTTCAGGGATGAACACTGAAGCTTTCTTT	CASSESSGMNTEAFF
TRBV7-2	TRBJ2-1	TRBD1	once	TGTGCCAGCAGCTACGTAGGGGACAGCTACAATGAGCAGTTCTTC	CASSYVGDSYNEQFF
TRBV5-1	TRBJ1-2	.	.	TGCGCCAGCAGCTTGGCTGGGGAGATCTATGGCTACACCTTC	CASSLAGEIYGYTF
TRBV29-1	TRBJ2-5	TRBD1	.	TGCAGCGTTGTTGGGGACAGATACCAAGAGACCCAGTACTTC	CSVVGDRYQETQYF
TRBV19	TRBJ2-7	.	.	TGTGCCAGTAGTATCTTGGACAGACCCTACGAGCAGTACTTC	CASSILDRPYEQYF
TRBV7-7	TRBJ2-2	TRBD1	.	TGTGCTAGCAGCCCGGGACAGCGCTTTCAGAGTCTCCGCACCGGGGAGCTGTTTTTT	CASSPGQRFQSLRTGELFF
TRBV4-3	TRBJ2-7	.	.	TGCGCCAGCAGCCAAGAACCCCTAGCGCAATACGAGCAGTACTTC	CASSQEPLAQYEQYF
TRBV28	TRBJ2-7	.	.	TGTGCCAGCTTACAGGGAAATAGGAACGAGCAGTACTTC	CASLQGNRNEQYF
TRBV5-1	TRBJ2-5	.	.	TGCGCCAGCAGCTTGGACGGGTATGTGGAGACCCAGTACTTC	CASSLDGYVETQYF
TRBV2	TRBJ1-2	.	.	TGTGCCAGCAGTGAATTAACCACCAACTATGGCTACACCTTC	CASSELTTNYGYTF
TRBV11-2	TRBJ2-3	TRBD1	.	TGTGCCAGCAGCTCTTGGGAGACAGGGAACACAGATACGCAGTATTTT	CASSSWETGNTDTQYF
TRBV4-1	TRBJ2-7	.	once	TGCACCAGCAGCCAAGTTTTAACAGGAGACTACTACGAGCAGTACTTC	CTSSQVLTGDYYEQYF
TRBV11-2	TRBJ2-2	.	once	TGTGCCAGCAGCTCACTTAGCGGCGCGAACACCGGGGAGCTGTTTTTT	CASSSLSGANTGELFF
TRBV5-1	TRBJ2-7	.	.	TGCGCCAGCAGCTATTATAGCGGTCTTACACCCTACGAGCAGTACTTC	CASSYYSGLTPYEQYF
TRBV11-2	TRBJ2-1	.	.	TGTGCCAGCAGCTTAGATCCTCAGGGGACATCGTATAATGAGCAGTTCTTC	CASSLDPQGTSYNEQFF
TRBV7-9	TRBJ2-7	TRBD1	.	TGTGCCAGCAGCCCAAGAATGATAGGACAGGGGAGCTCCTACGAGCAGTACTTC	CASSPRMIGQGSSYEQYF
TRBV7-6	TRBJ1-5	.	.	TGTGCCAGCAGCTCGGAGGTCGGCAATCAGCCCCAGCATTTT	CASSSEVGNQPQHF
TRBV29-1	TRBJ2-1	TRBD2	.	TGCAGCGTCTCGCCGGGGACTAGCGGGAGACCCTACAATGAGCAGTTCTTC	CSVSPGTSGRPYNEQFF
TRBV10-2	TRBJ2-1	TRBD2	once	TGCGCCAGCAGTGAGTCGGGGCTAGCGGGAGACAATGAGCAGTTCTTC	CASSESGLAGDNEQFF
TRBV5-1	TRBJ2-2	.	.	TGCGCCAGCTCCCGCTCCCCCTCCGGACAGACGATAACCGGGGAGCTGTTTTTT	CASSRSPSGQTITGELFF
TRBV11-2	TRBJ1-1	TRBD1	.	TGTGCCAGCAGCCAGTGGGGACAGACTTTTAACACTGAAGCTTTCTTT	CASSQWGQTFNTEAFF
TRBV29-1	TRBJ1-2	.	.	TGCAGCGTCGGGGGCGGCGGTGGCTACACCTTC	CSVGGGGGYTF
TRBV10-3	TRBJ2-2	TRBD2	once	TGTGCCATCAGTGTAGCGGGAGGCCACGCCGGGGAGCTGTTTTTT	CAISVAGGHAGELFF
TRBV5-1	TRBJ1-4	TRBD1	.	TGCGCCAGCAGCATAGGACAGGGAGTAGGTGAAAAACTGTTTTTT	CASSIGQGVGEKLFF
TRBV27	TRBJ2-3	TRBD2	.	TGTGCCAGCCACGGGGGACTAAGCACAGATACGCAGTATTTT	CASHGGLSTDTQYF
TRBV28	TRBJ2-3	.	.	TGTGCCAGCAGTTTGGGCCCACGGACAGCCAGAGACCCAGATACGCAGTATTTT	CASSLGPRTARDPDTQYF